This paragraph covers one T cell receptor beta chain sequence. Which antigen it targets is not known. The sample holds no much larger clone one base away, and base qualities are not on file. Enrolling through a virtual design, the prospective study's participants ranged in age from roughly 18 to 100 years and lived across about two dozen United States geographic areas. Cohort assignment in the prospective study relied on participant-reported clinical history from a screening survey and a study questionnaire. In the prospective study, whole blood, serum and a nasopharyngeal or oropharyngeal swab were collected from each participant by mobile phlebotomists. Participants in the prospective study had the option to provide additional blood draws and questionnaires over a roughly 2-month period. Prospective study blood samples were shipped either frozen or at room temperature before DNA extraction. This specimen comes from a study of blood T cell repertoires in COVID-19 (dated by TCRdb to the early 2020s). As for the study more broadly: Samples from collaborators originated in the United States, Italy and Spain and spanned both the acute and convalescent phases of COVID-19. The repertoires were made available in a free public database intended to serve as a resource for research on the immune response to SARS-CoV-2. Where available, HLA class I and class II types were taken from metadata supplied by the sample provider and were not determined by assay-based typing. Subjects who had been exposed to COVID-19, were actively infected with it, or had recovered from it provided the deeply sampled blood TCRbeta repertoires that made up the dataset. The samples were drawn from two sources: the first 160 participants of the ongoing ImmuneRACE study, and 950 to 1,500 subjects contributed by 6 global collaborators. A de-identified subject ID, COVID-19 status, age in years and sex were almost always included in the sample metadata. The prospective study material was composed of cDNA or gDNA derived from T cells, B-cell-depleted T cells, or PBMCs. Broad study findings and their caveats: Clinical and demographic metadata were provided uncurated, with the amount varying by source and participant.

TCRbeta CDR3 regions were amplified from genomic DNA by means of the immunoSEQ Assay, a bias-controlled multiplex PCR. The study's own analysis went as follows. The number of nucleated cells in each sample was estimated by amplification of reference gene primers within the assay. To quantify the absolute abundance of each unique TCRbeta CDR3 rearrangement, sequence reads were collapsed and filtered. For each sample, productive Simpson clonality was calculated as the square root of Simpson's diversity index across productive rearrangements. Entries here come from immuneACCESS through TCRdb and include only in-frame sequences with V and J called. Some clones fail to appear in such tables; in the studies checked, an unresolved V gene covers under half of the shortfall, and the cause of the remainder is unknown. The D gene and trimming were derived from the DNA, and the V and J assignments and clone size from that table. The sample records 200,000 or so clones, 80% of which are singletons. The ten largest clones take up about 7% of the sample.

CDR1 and CDR2 (LNHNV, YYDKDF) derive from the germline V gene (reference sequence). V is reduced by 2 bases and J by 6 bases, leaving a spacing of 19 bases between them. The CDR3 has 16 amino acids, counting the end cysteine and phenylalanine. Just the 48-base CDR3 DNA is kept, in frame starting at base 1. The sequencing input was PBMCs or T cells enriched from blood (not recorded which). The chain is assembled from TRBV15 and TRBJ1-1, with the D gene not clear enough to name. The clonotype originates from a woman between 35 and 50 years old with acute COVID-19. CDR3 sequence: CATSRIRRRGVSEAFF. The DNA reads as follows: TGTGCCACCAGCAGAATCCGGAGGCGCGGGGTCTCTGAAGCTTTCTTT.